The TCR beta chain described here comes from a study of blood T cell repertoires in COVID-19. Study information: Sources were T cells, B-cell-depleted T cells, or PBMCs; the material itself was cDNA or gDNA.

In the authors' methods: Nucleated cell counts were estimated from reference gene primer amplification. Profiling relied on immunoSEQ multiplex PCR, and the TCRdb table lists in-frame clones only, not all of them. V, J and clone size are those of that table, while D and trimming were read from the DNA. The sample lists fewer than 45,000 clones; about 89% were seen once. This CDR3 is 17 amino acids long. Trimming cost V 3 bases and J 2 bases; bases outside gene matches: 8. Per germline, CDR1 LGHNA and CDR2 YNFKEQ. The specimen sequenced was peripheral blood. The chain links TRBV4-2 to TRBJ2-3, with 10 bases lining up with TRBD2. The source is a woman aged 25 to 45 in a cohort sampled during active COVID-19. Here the CDR3 reads CASSQERTSGFTDTQYF. CDR3 nucleotides: TGTGCCAGCAGCCAGGAACGGACTAGCGGCTTCACAGATACGCAGTATTTT.